The sequence of this T cell receptor beta chain was determined in a study of T cell changes during pregnancy in multiple sclerosis. Generated by immunoSEQ multiplex PCR, the TCRdb table keeps only in-frame clones and is missing some. The table includes around 50,000 clones, 80% to 95% detected once. CDR3 length: 14 residues. Germline assignment: CDR1 SGDLS and CDR2 YYNGEE. V lost 4 bases, J lost 3 bases, and 11 bases lay in between. The sequence derives from a female donor with multiple sclerosis, enrolled in a pregnancy study. The V call is TRBV9, the J call TRBJ2-1; D perhaps matches TRBD2 (5 bases). The source was CD4+ T cells from peripheral blood mononuclear cells, collected after pregnancy. The CDR3, as DNA: TGTGCCAGCAGCTCCTGGACTGACTACAATGAGCAGTTCTTC. This sequence encodes CASSSWTDYNEQFF.